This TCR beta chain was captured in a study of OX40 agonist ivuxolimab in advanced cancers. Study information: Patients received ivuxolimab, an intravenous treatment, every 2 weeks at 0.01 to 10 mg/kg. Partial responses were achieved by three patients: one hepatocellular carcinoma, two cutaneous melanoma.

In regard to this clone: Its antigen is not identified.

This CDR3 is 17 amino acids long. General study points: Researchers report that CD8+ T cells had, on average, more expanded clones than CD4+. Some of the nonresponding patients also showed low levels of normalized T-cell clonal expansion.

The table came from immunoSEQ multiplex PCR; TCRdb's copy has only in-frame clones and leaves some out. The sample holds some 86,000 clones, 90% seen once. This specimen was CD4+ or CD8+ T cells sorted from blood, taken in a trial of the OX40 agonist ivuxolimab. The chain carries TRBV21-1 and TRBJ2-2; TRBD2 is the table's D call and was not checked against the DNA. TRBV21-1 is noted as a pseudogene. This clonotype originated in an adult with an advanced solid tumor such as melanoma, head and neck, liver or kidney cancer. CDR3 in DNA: TGTGCCAGCAGCAAAGTGGTACTAGCGGGGGTCACCGGGGAGCTGTTTTTT. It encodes CASSKVVLAGVTGELFF.